This TCR beta chain was sequenced during a study of T cells after yellow fever vaccination. Study conclusions and caveats: A large majority of primary-vaccination clones showed up again after the booster (approximately 96% CD4, 75% to 90% CD8).

In the case of this clonotype: Its antigen is not identified.

In TCRdb, the 5' RACE reads were re-called with MiXCR into one record per CDR3 protein. The data show around 350,000 distinct CDR3 sequences, with roughly 6.1% seen just once and about 15% held by the top ten. This CDR3 is built from 13 residues. Trimming shortened V by 9 bases and J by 8 bases, and 17 bases separated the two germline ends. Germline V CDR1 and CDR2: SGHKS, YYEKEE (reference sequence). The rearrangement joins TRBV5-5 to TRBJ1-4; D perhaps matches TRBD1 (5 bases). The origin of this receptor is a young man who received the YFV17D yellow fever vaccine. Sample: PBMCs, taken 5 days after the yellow fever booster vaccination. DNA for the CDR3: TGTGCCAACCCGGGGCACGAAGGGGAAAAACTGTTTTTT. It yields the protein CANPGHEGEKLFF.